The 27 T cell receptor beta chains below all came from one sample that was sequenced in a study of T cell responses to AZD1222 COVID-19 vaccine (dated by TCRdb to the early 2020s). The library was obtained by the immunoSEQ multiplex PCR assay. Not all clones reach the TCRdb copy of this immuneACCESS table, which keeps in-frame sequences only. Checked studies attribute under half of the gap to unresolved V genes and leave the rest unexplained. Within this sample are 90,000 to 150,000 clones, with 85% to 90% of them counted one time only. Approximately 6.5% of the sample comes from the top ten. In light of the paper, this sample's time point label describes: about 28 days (+/-7) after the second vaccine dose. Source: peripheral blood, taken 28 days after the second AZD1222 dose. The receptors derive from an adult who received the AZD1222 COVID-19 vaccine.

This clone turned up a few times. This rearrangement joins TRBV19 to TRBJ2-7; a weak D match, TRBD2 (6 bases). Germline loops: CDR1 LNHDA, CDR2 SQIVND (reference sequence). Between the trimmed V and J ends, which lost 5 bases and 5 bases, there was a span of 25 bases. CDR3 length equals 17 residues. The CDR3 DNA is TGTGCCAGTAGTTCAAGACCCTGGGAGGTGGGTGAGGACGAGCAGTACTTC. It translates to CASSSRPWEVGEDEQYF.

In DNA, the CDR3 is TGTGCCAGCAGTGGTCCCCCCGGGGGGAGAACGCCCCAGCATTTT. Translated: CASSGPPGGRTPQHF. V and J are TRBV2 and TRBJ1-5, with D possibly matching TRBD1 (5 bases). The CDR3 has 15 amino acids. Deletions cut 4 bases from V and 9 bases from J, with 19 bases between. CDR1 and CDR2 (germline): SNHLY, FYNNEI.

This sequence joins TRBV6-5 and TRBJ1-3, with 8 positions matching TRBD1. Germline-derived CDR1 and CDR2 are MNHEY and SVGAGI. CDR3 length equals 16 residues. The V gene end was trimmed by 0 bases and the J gene end by 7 bases; junction bases not matched to a gene: 8. CDR3 sequence: CASSYSFTGGWNTIYF. CDR3 in DNA: TGTGCCAGCAGTTACTCGTTTACAGGGGGTTGGAACACCATATATTTT.

The chain links TRBV7-9 to TRBJ1-6; 10 bases agree with TRBD1. Germline CDR1 and CDR2: SEHNR and FQNEAQ (reference sequence). After removal of 5 bases from V and 8 bases from J, the junction contained 9 bases not matched to a gene. CDR3 size: 16 residues. The CDR3 DNA is TGTGCCAGCAGCCCCACCCGGACAGGGGGTTATTCACCCCTCCACTTT. Its protein product is CASSPTRTGGYSPLHF. Full variable domain (missing parts from reference TRBV7-9 and TRBJ1-6): DTGVSQNPRHKITKRGQNVTFRCDPISEHNRLYWYRQTLGQGPEFLTYFQNEAQLEKSRLLSDRFSAERPKGSFSTLEIQRTEQGDSAMYLCASSPTRTGGYSPLHFGNGTRLTVT.

This clone was counted once. The V call is TRBV11-3, the J call TRBJ2-7, with D perhaps TRBD2 (6 bases). Germline CDR1 reads SGHNT; CDR2 reads YENEEA. Trimming stripped 5 bases from V and 2 bases from J, with 13 bases between. The CDR3 consists of 14 residues. CDR3 sequence reads: CASSAGSPPYEQYF. The CDR3 DNA reads as TGTGCCAGCAGCGCGGGGTCCCCACCCTACGAGCAGTACTTC. The full variable domain, in which reference TRBV11-3 and TRBJ2-7 provide the parts outside the CDR3, is EAGVVQSPRYKIIEKKQPVAFWCNPISGHNTLYWYLQNLGQGPELLIRYENEEAVDDSQLPKDRFSAERLKGVDSTLKIQPAELGDSAVYLCASSAGSPPYEQYFGPGTRLTVT.

J is TRBJ1-2 and V is TRBV18; no firm D call. Looked up from germline, CDR1 is KGHSH and CDR2 is LQKENI. Trimming took 4 bases from V and 8 from J, leaving 8 bases between them. CDR3 size: 11 residues. The CDR3: CASSLITGYTF. Here the CDR3 DNA reads TGTGCCAGCTCACTTATCACGGGCTACACCTTC. Full variable domain (missing parts from reference TRBV18 and TRBJ1-2): NAGVMQNPRHLVRRRGQEARLRCSPMKGHSHVYWYRQLPEEGLKFMVYLQKENIIDESGMPKERFSAEFPKEGPSILRIQQVVRGDSAAYFCASSLITGYTFGSGTRLTVV.

V is TRBV4-1 and J is TRBJ2-1, with 9 bases matching TRBD2. CDR1 and CDR2 (germline): MGHRA, YSYEKL. There are 15 residues in the CDR3. With V trimmed by 0 bases and J by 7 bases, 4 bases remained unmatched. Here the CDR3 DNA reads TGCGCCAGCAGCCAAGAGCGGGGGGGTATTAATGAGCAGTTCTTC. It is translated as CASSQERGGINEQFF.

This chain joins TRBV18 and TRBJ2-1; the match to TRBD1 covers 8 bases. V shed 0 bases, J shed 7 bases, and the junction held 8 bases outside the gene matches. Germline CDR1 is KGHSH and CDR2 is LQKENI. The CDR3 totals 16 residues. The CDR3 protein is CASSPPSRTGLNEQFF. CDR3 DNA: TGTGCCAGCTCACCACCGTCCAGGACAGGGTTAAATGAGCAGTTCTTC.

The chain links TRBV11-3 to TRBJ2-5, with D uncertain. Trimming cost V 1 base and J 4 bases, with 7 bases left between them. The germline CDR1 and CDR2 sequences are SGHNT and YENEEA. The CDR3 has 13 amino acids. The chain's CDR3 is CASSLAPGETQYF. The CDR3 bases are TGTGCCAGCAGCTTAGCGCCTGGAGAGACCCAGTACTTC.

J is TRBJ1-2 and V is TRBV10-1; D unclear. The CDR3 sequence is 12 residues long. CDR1 and CDR2 from the germline V gene are WNHNN and SYGVQD (reference sequence). V lost 8 bases to trimming and J lost 9 bases, with 16 bases between them. The CDR3 region is CASFPTQPCYTF. The CDR3 DNA is TGCGCCAGCTTTCCCACCCAGCCTTGCTACACCTTC.

The genes are TRBV20-1 and TRBJ2-6, with D unclear. The CDR3 runs to 11 residues. From germline, CDR1 is DFQATT and CDR2 SNEGSKA (reference sequence). Trimming removed 7 bases at V and 0 bases at J, with 1 base between. The CDR3 DNA reads as TGCAGTGGCTCTGGGGCCAACGTCCTGACTTTC. Translation: CSGSGANVLTF.

This rearrangement joins TRBV28 to TRBJ2-7, with D tentatively TRBD1 (5 bases). CDR1 MDHEN and CDR2 SYDVKM come from the germline V gene. The CDR3 has 12 residues. V lost 6 bases and J lost 2, with 8 bases in between. CDR3 region: CASRQGPYEQYF. CDR3 nucleotide sequence: TGTGCCAGCAGGCAGGGTCCCTACGAGCAGTACTTC.

This clone occurred a few times. The CDR3 bases are TGTGCCAGCAGCCCGGACCCGTTTAATTCACCCCTCCACTTT. It specifies CASSPDPFNSPLHF. The V and J genes are TRBV11-3 and TRBJ1-6; D call uncertain. The germline gives CDR1 SGHNT, CDR2 YENEEA. The CDR3 extends over 14 amino acids. V was cut by 5 bases and J by 6 bases, with 11 bases left in between.

DNA for the CDR3: TGTGCCAGCAGCTTAGTAGATACGACAGGGTTCGACGAGCAGTACTTC. It is translated as CASSLVDTTGFDEQYF. The V and J genes are TRBV7-9 and TRBJ2-7; 7 bases are shared with TRBD1. Germline V lookup: CDR1 SEHNR, CDR2 FQNEAQ (reference sequence). V was clipped by 1 base and J by 5 bases; unmatched bases: 11. The CDR3 contains 16 residues.

The chain employs TRBV6-5 and TRBJ1-4; TRBD1 might be the D (5 bases). CDR1 is MNHEY, CDR2 SVGAGI, per germline. This CDR3 is built from 15 residues. V was cut by 6 bases and J by 6 bases, with 17 bases left in between. The CDR3 DNA sequence: TGTGCCAGCAGCCTTGTGAGGGGCGATGATGAAAAACTGTTTTTT. Amino acid sequence: CASSLVRGDDEKLFF.

The chain recombines TRBV27 with TRBJ2-7, with 8 bases aligning to TRBD1. V was pared by 6 bases and J by 2 bases, with 9 bases of the junction left unmatched. The length of the CDR3 is 15 residues. Germline V gene data show CDR1 as MNHEY and CDR2 as SMNVEV (reference sequence). CDR3 amino acids: CASSPPGQDPYEQYF. The CDR3, as DNA: TGTGCCAGCAGCCCTCCGGGACAGGACCCCTACGAGCAGTACTTC.

The chain recombines TRBV19 with TRBJ1-2; possible D gene TRBD1, 6 bases. Germline V gives CDR1 LNHDA, CDR2 SQIVND (reference sequence). Trimming took 7 bases from V and 7 from J, leaving 13 bases between them. The CDR3 has 12 amino acids. The CDR3 nucleotides are TGTGCCAGTAACACAGGGATGTTTGGCTACACCTTC. This gives the protein CASNTGMFGYTF.

This clone was found a few times. CDR3 amino acids: CASRPSGTVTYEQYF. Here the CDR3 DNA reads TGTGCCAGCAGGCCCTCCGGGACAGTAACCTACGAGCAGTACTTC. The chain couples TRBV6-5 to TRBJ2-7; TRBD1 matches 7 bases. CDR1 is MNHEY and CDR2 is SVGAGI in the germline V gene. V trimming: 6 bases; J trimming: 2 bases; junction bases outside the gene matches: 10. The CDR3 extends over 15 amino acids.

This sequence joins TRBV5-1 and TRBJ2-5; D ambiguous. From germline, CDR1 is SGHRS and CDR2 YFSETQ. The CDR3 sequence is 15 residues long. V lost 0 bases and J 0 bases, leaving 9 bases between the germline ends. The CDR3 sequence is CASSLVAGYQETQYF. The CDR3 DNA sequence: TGCGCCAGCAGCTTGGTTGCAGGATACCAAGAGACCCAGTACTTC.

The chain links TRBV2 to TRBJ1-4; the D is unclear. Trimming left V 8 bases short and J 7 bases short, with 17 bases between. Germline CDR1 is SNHLY and CDR2 is FYNNEI. This CDR3 has 14 residues. This CDR3 reads CASSPEGWIEKLFF. The CDR3 bases are TGTGCCAGCTCGCCTGAGGGCTGGATTGAAAAACTGTTTTTT.

This chain uses TRBV11-3 with TRBJ1-1; TRBD1 agrees at 7 bases. Trimming took 5 bases from V and 1 from J; bases not matched to a gene: 10. Germline values: CDR1 SGHNT, CDR2 YENEEA. The CDR3 has 16 amino acids. The CDR3, as DNA: TGTGCCAGCAGCCTACGGACAGGCGACGGGAACACTGAAGCTTTCTTT. Its protein product is CASSLRTGDGNTEAFF.

This sequence joins TRBV7-2 and TRBJ2-3; 9 bases align to TRBD2. The V gene's germline CDR1 is SGHTA and CDR2 FQGNSA. The V segment lost 2 bases and the J segment 2 bases; nucleotides outside the gene matches: 11. The CDR3 has 18 amino acids. This CDR3 reads CASSLTFPGTSLTDTQYF. The DNA for the CDR3 is TGTGCCAGCAGCTTAACCTTCCCCGGGACTAGCCTCACAGATACGCAGTATTTT.

This clone has only a few counts. The rearrangement links TRBV25-1 to TRBJ2-7; possible D gene TRBD2, 5 bases. CDR1 is MGHDK and CDR2 is SYGVNS in the germline V gene. The V gene lost 2 bases and the J gene lost 0 bases, with 11 bases spanning the gap. The CDR3 consists of 15 residues. Here the CDR3 DNA reads TGTGCCAGCAGTGAACTCGGGGAAAACTCCTACGAGCAGTACTTC. Translation gives CASSELGENSYEQYF.

The rearrangement links TRBV5-8 to TRBJ1-2, with D tentatively TRBD1 (6 bases). The V and J ends lost 0 bases and 4 bases respectively, with 16 bases between them. CDR1 and CDR2 (germline): SGHTS, YDEGEE. This CDR3 has 16 residues. The CDR3 nucleotides read TGTGCCAGCAGCTTGGATTTCCGGGGGCGCGCCTATGGCTACACCTTC. Translating it yields CASSLDFRGRAYGYTF.

DNA for the CDR3: TGCGCCAGCAGCCCGTGGACAGGCAATTCACCCCTCCACTTT. As protein: CASSPWTGNSPLHF. This chain links TRBV5-1 with TRBJ1-6; 7 nucleotides match TRBD1. The V segment lost 4 bases and the J segment 7 bases; nucleotides outside the gene matches: 5. Germline CDR1 and CDR2: SGHRS and YFSETQ. The CDR3 covers 14 residues.

This chain connects TRBV9 to TRBJ2-4, with 7 bases aligning to TRBD2. Germline V gene sequence: CDR1 SGDLS, CDR2 YYNGEE. The CDR3 consists of 13 residues. V dropped 8 bases and J dropped 3; count of bases not matched to a gene: 5. The chain's CDR3 is CASGGDGKNIQYF. As DNA, the CDR3 is TGTGCCAGTGGGGGGGACGGCAAAAACATTCAGTACTTC.

V is TRBV5-1 and J is TRBJ1-5, with TRBD1 matching 7 bases. The CDR3 has 15 residues. The germline CDR1 and CDR2 sequences are SGHRS and YFSETQ. The trim removed 4 bases at V and 2 bases at J, leaving 6 bases unmatched. The CDR3 region is CASSPGTVGNQPQHF. The CDR3 region has the DNA TGCGCCAGCAGCCCGGGGACAGTAGGCAATCAGCCCCAGCATTTT.